These T cell receptor beta chains were read from a single sample in a study of regulatory T cells in long-lasting Graves disease. Using its own MiXCR run on the multiplex PCR reads, TCRdb lists one record per CDR3 protein. Here the sample spans a few hundred thousand distinct CDR3 sequences, approximately 10% being singletons. The data were also submitted as part of a second study, on T cells in Graves' hyperthyroidism and ophthalmopathy.

Sequencing used peripheral blood mononuclear cells (PBMCs), obtained at new diagnosis, from a patient treated with antithyroid drugs. These receptors all come from a woman aged 18-30 years with Graves disease. CDR3s include the opening cysteine and the closing phenylalanine or tryptophan. Each record gives: D gene, V gene, CDR3 length, J gene, clone size, CDR3 DNA, CDR3 protein. A D gene is named only where the DNA matches it firmly. Size is stated for part of the rows, as once, few or many counts, or as a class when the clone is expanded.

>.|TRBV7-2|17|TRBJ2-7|many
TGTGCCAGCAGCCTTCTGCCAGGGGCCCTTTCCTCCTACGAGCAGTACTTC
CASSLLPGALSSYEQYF
>.|TRBV6-5|15|TRBJ2-2|few
TGTGCCAGCAGTTACCCGAGAACTCGCACCGGGGAGCTGTTTTTT
CASSYPRTRTGELFF
>TRBD1|TRBV18|17|TRBJ1-5|.
TGTGCCAGCTCACCAAGAGGGACAGGGGTTAGCAATCAGCCCCAGCATTTT
CASSPRGTGVSNQPQHF
>.|TRBV9|15|TRBJ1-1|many
TGTGCCAGCAGCCCGCCCGGGACCATGAACACTGAAGCTTTCTTT
CASSPPGTMNTEAFF
>.|TRBV7-2|15|TRBJ2-2|.
TGTGCCAGCAGCTTAGCTTACAGGGTCCCCGGGGAGCTGTTTTTT
CASSLAYRVPGELFF
>.|TRBV4-2|16|TRBJ1-1|.
TGTGCCAGCAGCCAAGAGCTCGCCAGGAGGGGCACTGAAGCTTTCTTT
CASSQELARRGTEAFF
>.|TRBV28|13|TRBJ1-2|many
TGTGCCAGCAACGTTCGGGGGTTCTATGGCTACACCTTC
CASNVRGFYGYTF
>.|TRBV7-9|8|TRBJ2-2|many
TGTGCCAGCGATGGGCTGTTTTTT
CASDGLFF
>.|TRBV5-6|12|TRBJ2-1|.
TGTGCCAGCAGCTCAGAAGGAGGTGAGCAGTTCTTC
CASSSEGGEQFF
>.|TRBV24-1|14|TRBJ2-1|few
TGTGCCACCTATGGACAGAGAGCCTACAATGAGCAGTTCTTC
CATYGQRAYNEQFF
>.|TRBV7-3|14|TRBJ1-1|many
TGTGCCAGCAGCTTAACGTTTGTGGGGACTGAAGCTTTCTTT
CASSLTFVGTEAFF
>.|TRBV3-1|14|TRBJ1-2|many
TGTGCCAGCAGCCAAGAGGGCAGAAGCTATGGCTACACCTTC
CASSQEGRSYGYTF
>.|TRBV13|16|TRBJ1-2|.
TGTGCCAGCAGCTTAGCCGGGGCGGGGTCATCTTATGACTACACCTTC
CASSLAGAGSSYDYTF
>TRBD2|TRBV6-2/TRBV6-3|17|TRBJ2-3|many
TGTGCCAGCAGTTACTCCCCCTATAGCGGGAGCACAGATACGCAGTATTTT
CASSYSPYSGSTDTQYF
>.|TRBV5-4|15|TRBJ1-2|many
TGTGCCAGCAGCTCCCCGGGCAGGGAGTCCCATGGCTACACCTTC
CASSSPGRESHGYTF
>.|TRBV27|15|TRBJ1-1|.
TGTGCCAGCAGTTTATTTTATGGGGGGAGCACTGAAGCTTTCTTT
CASSLFYGGSTEAFF
>TRBD1|TRBV6-2/TRBV6-3|14|TRBJ1-5|.
TGTGCCACCGGGACAGGGGGCTTGAAGCAGCCCCAGCATTTT
CATGTGGLKQPQHF
>.|TRBV28|16|TRBJ1-4|many
TGTGCCAGCAGCCCCTATCCCTCATCAACTAATGAAAAACTGTTTTTT
CASSPYPSSTNEKLFF
>.|TRBV11-2|12|TRBJ2-1|many
TGTGCCAGCAGCCCCCTTCTGGATGAGCAGTTCTTC
CASSPLLDEQFF
>.|TRBV5-4|15|TRBJ1-4|.
TGTGCCAGCAGCTCGGGGGATATCGGACGGGAAAAACTGTTTTTT
CASSSGDIGREKLFF
>.|TRBV30|13|TRBJ2-3|many
TGTGCCTGGAGTAGCCAGGGGGGAGATACGCAGTATTTT
CAWSSQGGDTQYF
>TRBD2|TRBV7-3|19|TRBJ2-2|.
TGTGCCAGCAGCTTAAGCGGGACTAGCGGGAGATGGGGCACCGGGGAGCTGTTTTTT
CASSLSGTSGRWGTGELFF
>.|TRBV11-2|17|TRBJ1-6|many
TGTGCCAGCAGCTTAGCCCCTCCGGGACGGGCCAATTCACCCCTCCACTTT
CASSLAPPGRANSPLHF
>.|TRBV7-3|13|TRBJ2-2|many
TGTGCCAGCAGCTTTTCAAACACCGGGGAGCTGTTTTTT
CASSFSNTGELFF
>.|TRBV2|12|TRBJ2-5|.
TGTGCCAGCAGTGAAGCAGCGGGGACCCAGTACTTC
CASSEAAGTQYF
>TRBD2|TRBV12-3/TRBV12-4|15|TRBJ2-3|many
TGTGCCAGCAGTTTGACTAGCGGGATTCCAGATACGCAGTATTTT
CASSLTSGIPDTQYF
>TRBD2|TRBV19|16|TRBJ2-1|few
TGTGCCAGTAGTATCTTGGCGGGACTAGTCTACAATGAGCAGTTCTTC
CASSILAGLVYNEQFF
>TRBD1|TRBV20-1|13|TRBJ2-5|many
TGCAGTGTCCCGGTTCAGGGGGAAGAGACCCAGTACTTC
CSVPVQGEETQYF
>.|TRBV7-2|14|TRBJ1-2|many
TGTGCCAGCAGCCCAATGGGGCAGGACTATGGCTACACCTTC
CASSPMGQDYGYTF
>TRBD1|TRBV10-2|16|TRBJ1-2|many
TGCGCCAGCAGTGAGTTGTGGGACAGAGCCTCCTATGGCTACACCTTC
CASSELWDRASYGYTF
>TRBD2|TRBV24-1|18|TRBJ2-1|.
TGTGCCACCAGTGATTTTGGTTTAGCGGGAGGCTCCTACAATGAGCAGTTCTTC
CATSDFGLAGGSYNEQFF
>TRBD2|TRBV7-9|16|TRBJ2-3|many
TGTGCCAGCAGCATGCCGGGACTAGCGAGCACAGATACGCAGTATTTT
CASSMPGLASTDTQYF
>TRBD2|TRBV20-1|17|TRBJ2-7|once
TGCAGTGCTAGTTGGAGGGCTCTAGCGGAGAGCTCCTACGAGCAGTACTTC
CSASWRALAESSYEQYF
>.|TRBV5-4|19|TRBJ2-6|.
TGTGCCAGCAGCCCAAGAGAACAGGACTGGTTCTCTGGGGCCAACGTCCTGACTTTC
CASSPREQDWFSGANVLTF
>TRBD2|TRBV20-1|15|TRBJ2-3|many
TGCAGTGCTAGGCGTCTAGCGGTTAGCACAGATACGCAGTATTTT
CSARRLAVSTDTQYF
>.|TRBV24-1|12|TRBJ2-7|many
TGTGCCACCAGTGACTCCTACTACGAGCAGTACTTC
CATSDSYYEQYF
>TRBD2|TRBV28|16|TRBJ2-1|.
TGTGCCAGCAGTTTTTGGGTCGCTAGCGGGAGCCATGAGCAGTTCTTC
CASSFWVASGSHEQFF
>.|TRBV20-1|13|TRBJ2-7|many
TGCAGTGCCCAGCGGGTGCAGACCTACGAGCAGTACTTC
CSAQRVQTYEQYF
>.|TRBV5-1|15|TRBJ2-4|.
TGCGCCAGCAGCTGGGACCCCTCATCCAAAAACATTCAGTACTTC
CASSWDPSSKNIQYF
>.|TRBV28|12|TRBJ2-7|many
TGTGCCAGCAGTTTAGCCTTGGGGGAGCAGTACTTC
CASSLALGEQYF
>TRBD1|TRBV7-9|14|TRBJ1-1|many
TGTGCCAGCAGCTTCCTCGGGGGGACAGATGAAGCTTTCTTT
CASSFLGGTDEAFF
>.|TRBV28|12|TRBJ2-5|many
TGTGCCAGCAGTAGTGTACAAGAGACCCAGTACTTC
CASSSVQETQYF
>TRBD1|TRBV18|15|TRBJ1-1|many
TGTGCCAGCTCACCACAGGGTTCAGGGGGGAGAGAAGCTTTCTTT
CASSPQGSGGREAFF
>TRBD2|TRBV28|16|TRBJ2-7|many
TGTGCCAGCAGTCCGGGAGAAGCGGGAGGCGCCTACGAGCAGTACTTC
CASSPGEAGGAYEQYF
>TRBD2|TRBV5-1|17|TRBJ2-1|few
TGCGCCAGCAGCCACAAAGGGTTCGGGGGGGTCTACAATGAGCAGTTCTTC
CASSHKGFGGVYNEQFF
>.|TRBV6-1|11|TRBJ1-2|.
TGTGCCAGCTATTCAGGGTATGGCTACACCTTC
CASYSGYGYTF
>TRBD1|TRBV27|14|TRBJ1-4|few
TGTGCCAGCAGTCCGGGACAGGAGAATGAAAAACTGTTTTTT
CASSPGQENEKLFF
>.|TRBV27|16|TRBJ2-5|many
TGTGCCAGCAGTCCGAGTCGGACAGACGTCCGGGAGACCCAGTACTTC
CASSPSRTDVRETQYF
>.|TRBV27|14|TRBJ1-4|few
TGTGCCAGCAGTATCAGGGCGGAAGGGGAAAAACTGTTTTTT
CASSIRAEGEKLFF
>TRBD2|TRBV7-2|15|TRBJ2-7|many
TGTGCCGGAGCGAGGACTAGCGGGTTCCCCTACGAGCAGTACTTC
CAGARTSGFPYEQYF
>.|TRBV12-3/TRBV12-4|11|TRBJ1-2|.
TGTGCCACCGGGCTAACCTATGGCTACACCTTC
CATGLTYGYTF
>TRBD2|TRBV11-3|15|TRBJ2-1|many
TGTGCCAGCAGCTTAACCCTAGCGGGGTACAATGAGCAGTTCTTC
CASSLTLAGYNEQFF
>.|TRBV27|16|TRBJ1-6|many
TGTGCCAGCAGTTTCGGGGGCGGTATGAGTAATTCACCCCTCCACTTT
CASSFGGGMSNSPLHF
>TRBD1|TRBV27|13|TRBJ1-6|few
TGTGCCACAGGGGGTTCCTATAATTCACCCCTCCACTTT
CATGGSYNSPLHF
>TRBD1|TRBV2|16|TRBJ1-1|many
TGTGCCAGCAGTGAAGAGCCGGGACAGGCTAACACTGAAGCTTTCTTT
CASSEEPGQANTEAFF
>.|TRBV30|16|TRBJ2-6|.
TGTGCCTCTCTTAAAGTTCGGGGGAAAGGGGCCAACGTCCTGACTTTC
CASLKVRGKGANVLTF
>TRBD2|TRBV20-1|15|TRBJ2-7|.
TGCAGTGCTGGACTAGCGGGAGGTTTCTCCTACGAGCAGTACTTC
CSAGLAGGFSYEQYF
>TRBD1|TRBV4-1|13|TRBJ1-1|.
TGCGCCAGCAGCCTCGCAGGGACAGTTGAAGCTTTCTTT
CASSLAGTVEAFF
>.|TRBV20-1|13|TRBJ1-1|many
TGCAGTGCCAGATCCTTAGCGGACACTGAAGCTTTCTTT
CSARSLADTEAFF